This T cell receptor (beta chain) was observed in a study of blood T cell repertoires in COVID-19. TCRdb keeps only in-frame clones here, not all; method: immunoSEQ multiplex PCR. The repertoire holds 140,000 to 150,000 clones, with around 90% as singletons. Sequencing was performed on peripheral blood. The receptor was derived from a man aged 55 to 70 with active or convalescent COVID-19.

In nucleotides, the CDR3 is TGTGCCAGCAGTGAAATGGGACTAGCGGGATTCGATGAGCAGTTCTTC. Translated: CASSEMGLAGFDEQFF. J is TRBJ2-1 and V is TRBV6-1; 13 bases fit TRBD2. The CDR3 totals 16 residues. Germline trimming cut 2 bases from V and 8 bases from J; bases unmatched to any gene: 6. In germline, CDR1 is MNHNS, CDR2 SASEGT.